The rows below give T cell receptor beta chains drawn from one sample of a study of CD4 T cells in relation to SARS-CoV-2 and coronaviruses. Assay: immunoSEQ multiplex PCR; the TCRdb copy retains only in-frame clones and omits some. The profile covers 35,000 to 45,000 clones, with just under 85% appearing a single time and 5.5% to 7% taken by the ten largest. Their cognate antigens are unknown. The sequencing input was naive CD4+ T cells from PBMCs, cultured in vitro. Every receptor here comes from an adult with COVID-19. Both conserved end residues are part of each CDR3. A D gene is named only where the DNA matches it firmly.

V gene,J gene,D gene,CDR3 protein
TRBV18,TRBJ2-5,TRBD1,CASSPPNRGYETQYF
TRBV4-2,TRBJ1-2,-,CASSQLNPGRDINYGYTF
TRBV18,TRBJ2-3,-,CASSPRAESVIADTQYF
TRBV28,TRBJ2-5,-,CASSINPETQYF
TRBV6-6,TRBJ2-5,-,CASRSSALETQYF
TRBV27,TRBJ2-1,-,CASSRVGGSYNEQFF
TRBV27,TRBJ2-2,TRBD2,CASTSGRASNTGELFF
TRBV10-2,TRBJ2-2,-,CASSPSVNGELFF
TRBV19,TRBJ2-5,TRBD2,CASSPLAGSQETQYF
TRBV27,TRBJ2-5,-,CASGTHQGRETQYF
TRBV28,TRBJ1-1,-,CASSFGHLASDTEAFF
TRBV6-1,TRBJ1-3,-,CASSEATLIPGNTIYF
TRBV7-9,TRBJ1-4,TRBD1,CASSLKGTGLNEKLFF
TRBV19,TRBJ2-3,-,CASSLQSTDTQYF
TRBV11-2,TRBJ2-1,-,CASSSTGLQFF
TRBV6-5,TRBJ1-1,-,CASSYSMTNTEAFF
TRBV5-1,TRBJ2-1,-,CASSEQIRAGDNEQFF
TRBV10-3,TRBJ2-3,-,CAISDGTDTQYF
TRBV28,TRBJ2-1,-,CASSVGYNEQFF
TRBV7-9,TRBJ2-1,TRBD1,CASSPGGQDINEQFF
TRBV7-8,TRBJ2-1,-,CASTQRRPYNEQFF
TRBV30,TRBJ1-5,TRBD1,CAWGQGNNQPQHF
TRBV5-4,TRBJ2-7,TRBD2,CASSSNAGLVSYEQYF
TRBV7-3,TRBJ2-2,-,CASSLGGPYTGELFF
TRBV28,TRBJ2-5,TRBD2,CASNTSGSRKTQYF
TRBV2,TRBJ2-5,-,CASSESLGASETQYF
TRBV11-2,TRBJ2-1,-,CANPRTVTYNEQFF
TRBV2,TRBJ2-2,-,CASSARTGRAGELFF
TRBV19,TRBJ2-7,-,CAYSGACSYEQYF